This is a list of T cell receptor beta chains from one sample in a study of T cells after yellow fever vaccination. TCRdb re-analysed the 5' RACE reads in MiXCR, keeping a single row per CDR3 protein. The sample lists around 590,000 distinct CDR3 sequences, about 12% occurring once. Sequenced here: PBMCs, sampled on the day of the yellow fever booster vaccination. These receptors originate from a man aged 25-45 years who received the YFV17D yellow fever vaccine. Each CDR3 is given with its conserved first and last residue. A D gene is named only where the DNA matches it firmly. Size is stated for part of the rows, as once, few or many counts, or as a class when the clone is expanded.

TRBJ2-1 | TRBV5-4 | NA | NA | TGTGCCAGCAGCTCTGGGATCCTGACCGGTGAGCAGTTCTTC | CASSSGILTGEQFF
TRBJ2-1 | TRBV4-3 | many | NA | TGCGCCAGCAGCCAAGTAACTTCACGTAGTGAGCAGTTCTTC | CASSQVTSRSEQFF
TRBJ2-7 | TRBV7-2 | NA | NA | TGTGCCAGCAGCACGTCGTGGGGTAACGAGCAGTACTTC | CASSTSWGNEQYF
TRBJ2-1 | TRBV19 | NA | TRBD2 | TGTGCCAGTAGTGAAGCGGGAGGGGGCTACAATGAGCAGTTCTTC | CASSEAGGGYNEQFF
TRBJ2-2 | TRBV20-1 | NA | NA | TGCAGTGCTAGAGATTCCATACGCACCGGGGAGCTGTTTTTT | CSARDSIRTGELFF
TRBJ2-3 | TRBV30 | NA | NA | TGTGCCTGGAGTGCTGGACTCACAGATACGCAGTATTTT | CAWSAGLTDTQYF
TRBJ2-5 | TRBV20-1 | few | NA | TGCAGTGCTAGAGGATCGGCGAGACTGCAAGAGACCCAGTACTTC | CSARGSARLQETQYF
TRBJ2-5 | TRBV7-9 | few | NA | TGTGCCAGCACCTTGAAGGAGGAAGAGACCCAGTACTTC | CASTLKEEETQYF
TRBJ1-5 | TRBV6-1 | NA | NA | TGTGCCAGCAGTGAAGGGGGCGATCAGCCCCAGCATTTT | CASSEGGDQPQHF
TRBJ1-1 | TRBV6-1 | few | NA | TGTGCCAGCAAGGGGGTTAGCGGAGGAAACACTGAAGCTTTCTTT | CASKGVSGGNTEAFF
TRBJ2-7 | TRBV20-1 | few | NA | TGCAGTGCCCCACCCGCGAGTGGTGGGTTAGGCGAGCAGTACTTC | CSAPPASGGLGEQYF
TRBJ2-3 | TRBV7-7 | NA | NA | TGTGCTAGCAGCCCCCACCCAGGAGGTACAGATACGCAGTATTTT | CASSPHPGGTDTQYF
TRBJ2-1 | TRBV20-1 | once | TRBD2 | TGCTGTGCTAGGGGGACTAGCGGGCCCTCCTACAATGAGCAGTTCTTC | CCARGTSGPSYNEQFF
TRBJ1-2 | TRBV3-1 | few | NA | TGTGCCAGCAGCCAGGTCGAGAGAAATGGCTACACCTTC | CASSQVERNGYTF
TRBJ2-3 | TRBV6-6 | few | NA | TGTGCCAGCAGGTTCGACAGGACAGATACGCAGTATTTT | CASRFDRTDTQYF
TRBJ1-1 | TRBV6-1 | NA | NA | TGTGCCAGCAGCCGCGAGGGGAGGAGATTGCCTGAAGCTTTCTTT | CASSREGRRLPEAFF
TRBJ2-3 | TRBV29-1 | NA | NA | TGCAGCGTTGAGACGGGCAGAACAGATACGCAGTATTTT | CSVETGRTDTQYF
TRBJ2-1 | TRBV14 | few | TRBD2 | TGTGCCAGCAGCCGACTAGCGGGGGACTCAGCGTTCTTC | CASSRLAGDSAFF
TRBJ2-5 | TRBV4-2 | few | NA | TGTGCCAGCAGCCAAGGCGGTACAGGGGAGACCCAGTACTTC | CASSQGGTGETQYF
TRBJ1-1 | TRBV27 | many | NA | TGTGCCAGCAGAACATGGGGTGTTCAATCGGCTTTCTTT | CASRTWGVQSAFF
TRBJ1-4 | TRBV10-3 | NA | NA | TGTGCCATCAGTGACGCGACGGCTATCAATGAAAAACTGTTTTTT | CAISDATAINEKLFF
TRBJ1-2 | TRBV7-9 | NA | NA | TGTGCCAGCAGCTCCTGGACTAACTATGGCTACACCTTC | CASSSWTNYGYTF
TRBJ2-7 | TRBV20-1 | NA | NA | TGCAGTGCGCCCCTCACAGGGGGGGCCTCCGAGCAGTACTTC | CSAPLTGGASEQYF
TRBJ2-7 | TRBV9 | few | NA | TGTGCCAGCAGCGTAGGAGGGGGGGCCCTCGCCCCCTACGAGCAGTACTTC | CASSVGGGALAPYEQYF
TRBJ2-5 | TRBV19 | few | NA | TGTGCCAGCGTAGGGGAGACCCAGTACTTC | CASVGETQYF
TRBJ2-5 | TRBV19 | few | NA | TGTGCCAGTAGTATGGGAGGTCCCCGAGAGACCCAGTACTTC | CASSMGGPRETQYF
TRBJ2-1 | TRBV6-5 | NA | TRBD1 | TGTGCCAGCAGTTACGCGGACAGGGCCTACAATGAGCAGTTCTTC | CASSYADRAYNEQFF
TRBJ2-1 | TRBV20-1 | few | NA | TGCAGTGCTCGGCCGATGCTGAATGAGCAGTTCTTC | CSARPMLNEQFF
TRBJ1-6 | TRBV6-5 | NA | NA | TGTGCCAGCAGTTACCCTCGGGCAGGGGCAGTTTCACCCCTCCACTTT | CASSYPRAGAVSPLHF
TRBJ2-5 | TRBV10-3 | NA | NA | TGTGCCATCAGTGAGTCGAGGCAGGGCATCTTCCAAGAGACCCAGTACTTC | CAISESRQGIFQETQYF
TRBJ1-2 | TRBV7-2 | many | NA | TGTGCCAGCAGCTCCTCCAGGGGCAACTATGGCTACACCTTC | CASSSSRGNYGYTF
TRBJ1-1 | TRBV12-3/TRBV12-4 | many | NA | TGTGCCAGCAGTTTAGAAACAGCTAACACTGAAGCTTTCTTT | CASSLETANTEAFF
TRBJ2-2 | TRBV6-1 | NA | NA | TGTGCGAGCAACGCGCAATCACAGGGACCCGGGGAGCTGTTTTTT | CASNAQSQGPGELFF
TRBJ2-2 | TRBV12-5 | NA | TRBD2 | TGTGCTAGTGGTTTGGTACTTGGGGGGGTCTATACCGGGGAGCTGTTTTTT | CASGLVLGGVYTGELFF